Listed here are 8 T cell receptor beta chains from one sample, sequenced in a study of blood T cell repertoires in COVID-19. Profiling relied on immunoSEQ multiplex PCR, and the TCRdb table lists in-frame clones only, not all of them. Found here are 200,000 to 250,000 clones, 86% of them singletons; the top ten hold 3% to 4%. Sequenced input: PBMCs or T cells enriched from blood (not recorded which). The receptors were gathered from a woman in her thirties or forties with acute COVID-19.

This clone was found once. The V gene is TRBV15, the J gene TRBJ2-1, with 9 bases that match TRBD2. The junction had 18 bases not matched to a gene; V was cut back by 4 bases and J by 8 bases. Germline loops: CDR1 LNHNV, CDR2 YYDKDF (reference sequence). The CDR3 consists of 18 residues. This chain's CDR3 is CATSTATLRVAGEDEQFF. CDR3 nucleotides: TGTGCCACCAGCACGGCGACCCTCCGGGTAGCGGGAGAGGATGAGCAGTTCTTC.

The chain employs TRBV13 and TRBJ2-1, with D possibly TRBD1 on 6 matching bases. The CDR3 is made up of 15 amino acids. In germline, CDR1 is PRHDT, CDR2 FYEKMQ (reference sequence). Trimming took off 0 bases at V and 3 bases at J, with 9 bases between the two ends. The CDR3 nucleotides are TGTGCCAGCAGCTTAGGTCGGGACATCTACAATGAGCAGTTCTTC. Translated: CASSLGRDIYNEQFF.

The chain carries TRBV4-3 and TRBJ2-3, with a weak D call TRBD2 (6 bases). This CDR3 region has 14 residues. The V gene lost 9 bases and the J gene lost 2 bases, with 15 bases spanning the gap. CDR1 LGHNA and CDR2 YSLEER come from the germline V gene. The CDR3 loop is CASSPGLLTDTQYF. The CDR3 DNA reads TGCGCCAGTTCCCCGGGACTCCTCACAGATACGCAGTATTTT.

This chain uses TRBV28 with TRBJ1-5; D unresolved. CDR3 size: 12 residues. Germline CDR1 is MDHEN and CDR2 is SYDVKM. Trimming shortened V by 3 bases and J by 7 bases, and 7 bases separated the two germline ends. The CDR3: CASSFRSQPQHF. The CDR3 DNA follows: TGTGCCAGCAGTTTTAGGAGCCAGCCCCAGCATTTT.

This clone occurred a few times. The chain has TRBV7-6 and TRBJ2-7; D perhaps matches TRBD2 (6 bases). The V and J ends lost 0 bases and 6 bases respectively, with 15 bases between them. The germline V gene has CDR1 SGHVS and CDR2 FNYEAQ. CDR3 length: 15 residues. This CDR3 is CASSLATGASLEQYF. The DNA for the CDR3 is TGTGCCAGCAGCTTAGCGACGGGAGCTTCTCTCGAGCAGTACTTC.

CDR3 sequence: CASSLKLTSVNTGELFF. CDR3 nucleotides: TGTGCCAGCAGTTTAAAGCTGACTAGCGTGAACACCGGGGAGCTGTTTTTT. The chain carries TRBV28 and TRBJ2-2; 8 bases are shared with TRBD2. The CDR3 is made up of 17 amino acids. The V gene end was trimmed by 2 bases and the J gene end by 1 base; junction bases not matched to a gene: 6. Looked up from germline, CDR1 is MDHEN and CDR2 is SYDVKM.

V is TRBV28 and J is TRBJ2-3; 8 bases line up with TRBD1. CDR1 is MDHEN and CDR2 is SYDVKM in the germline V gene. The CDR3 is made up of 15 amino acids. V shed 6 bases, J shed 3 bases, and the junction held 8 bases outside the gene matches. Written as DNA, the CDR3 is TGTGCCAGCAGCCCAAACAGGGGGACAACAGATACGCAGTATTTT. This encodes CASSPNRGTTDTQYF.

V usage is TRBV30 and J usage is TRBJ2-7, with a tentative D call TRBD2 (5 bases). V shed 2 bases and J shed 0 bases, with 11 bases lying between them. Germline CDR1 GTSNPN, CDR2 SVGIG (reference sequence). The CDR3 is made up of 14 amino acids. CDR3 protein: CAWSQSGSSYEQYF. The CDR3 coding sequence is TGTGCCTGGAGTCAAAGCGGCAGCTCCTACGAGCAGTACTTC.